Below are 14 T cell receptor beta chains sequenced from a single sample in a study of cytomegalovirus exposure and HLA in healthy donors. Sequencing was performed with immunoSEQ multiplex PCR; in TCRdb, only in-frame clones are kept and a portion is missing. This table holds 57,000 or so clones, 85% to 95% found once. The specimen sequenced was PBMCs. The source of these receptors is a man younger than 35 in good health and CMV-seronegative.

The chain has TRBV5-4 and TRBJ2-7; 8 bases fit TRBD1. Trimming removed 4 bases from V and 7 bases from J; junction bases left unmatched: 4. CDR3 length equals 12 residues. Per germline, CDR1 SGHNT and CDR2 YYREEE (reference sequence). The CDR3: CASSLRTGEQYF. CDR3 DNA: TGTGCCAGCAGCCTGAGGACAGGGGAGCAGTACTTC. The variable domain in full, with the rest retrieved from reference TRBV5-4 and TRBJ2-7, is ETGVTQSPTHLIKTRGQQVTLRCSSQSGHNTVSWYQQALGQGPQFIFQYYREEENGRGNFPPRFSGLQFPNYSSELNVNALELDDSALYLCASSLRTGEQYFGPGTRLTVT.

This chain joins TRBV11-3 and TRBJ2-7; tentative D call: TRBD1 (6 bases). The CDR3 runs to 15 residues. Looked up from germline, CDR1 is SGHNT and CDR2 is YENEEA. Trimming took 4 bases from V and 5 from J, leaving 18 bases between them. The CDR3 spells CASSSFFTGNDEQYF. The CDR3 bases are TGTGCCAGCAGCTCCTTCTTCACAGGGAACGACGAGCAGTACTTC.

V gene TRBV6-1 combines with J gene TRBJ2-2; a weak D match, TRBD2 (6 bases). The germline V gene encodes CDR1 MNHNS and CDR2 SASEGT. The ends were cut back, 11 bases at V and 4 bases at J, with 20 bases in the middle. The CDR3 length is 15 residues. CDR3 sequence reads: CAGRVPGAPTGELFF. CDR3 DNA sequence: TGTGCCGGACGGGTTCCGGGAGCGCCCACCGGGGAGCTGTTTTTT.

The V gene is TRBV13, the J gene TRBJ1-1; tentative D call: TRBD1 (5 bases). The CDR3 sequence is 14 residues long. Germline V gene sequence: CDR1 PRHDT, CDR2 FYEKMQ (reference sequence). V was cut by 0 bases and J by 1 base, with 6 bases left in between. CDR3 bases: TGTGCCAGCAGCTTAGGACAGGCGAACACTGAAGCTTTCTTT. Translating it yields CASSLGQANTEAFF.

The rearrangement uses TRBV9 and TRBJ1-1; 7 bases fit TRBD1. Losses at the gene ends were 2 bases for V and 2 bases for J; bases not matched to a gene: 6. CDR3 length: 15 residues. Germline CDR1 is SGDLS and CDR2 is YYNGEE. The CDR3: CASSVPTGRNTEAFF. CDR3 bases: TGTGCCAGCAGCGTCCCGACAGGGCGAAACACTGAAGCTTTCTTT.

The chain joins TRBV11-3 to TRBJ2-1; D is undetermined. Germline V gene data show CDR1 as SGHNT and CDR2 as YENEEA. V was trimmed by 0 bases and J by 5 bases, leaving 5 bases between them. This CDR3 region has 13 residues. The CDR3 DNA follows: TGTGCCAGCAGCTTAGATGTCAACAATGAGCAGTTCTTC. Amino acid sequence: CASSLDVNNEQFF.

This clone came up once. This chain links TRBV29-1 with TRBJ1-1; D remains ambiguous. The V and J ends lost 4 bases and 1 base respectively, with 7 bases between them. The length of the CDR3 is 12 residues. CDR1 SQVTM and CDR2 ANQGSEA come from the germline V gene. DNA of the CDR3: TGCAGCGTTGGGGGAGAGAACACTGAAGCTTTCTTT. Its translation is CSVGGENTEAFF.

The V gene is TRBV6-1, the J gene TRBJ2-1; D call uncertain. Trimming took 1 base from V and 5 from J, leaving 6 bases between them. Germline loops: CDR1 MNHNS, CDR2 SASEGT. CDR3 length: 13 residues. CDR3 loop: CASSEGAHNEQFF. In nucleotides, the CDR3 is TGTGCCAGCAGTGAAGGGGCGCACAATGAGCAGTTCTTC.

The chain links TRBV5-3 to TRBJ2-5; D is possibly TRBD2 (5 bases). TRBV5-3 has ORF status, its function being uncertain. V dropped 6 bases and J dropped 1 base, with 7 bases sitting between them. CDR3 length: 12 residues. The CDR3 DNA sequence: TGTGCCAGAAAAGCGGCCCAAGAGACCCAGTACTTC. It is translated as CARKAAQETQYF.

J is TRBJ1-2 and V is TRBV4-2, with D unclear. CDR3 size: 14 residues. Germline-derived CDR1 and CDR2 are LGHNA and YNFKEQ. Trimming took 0 bases from V and 4 from J, leaving 9 bases between them. CDR3 protein: CASSQDGSGYGYTF. CDR3 nucleotides: TGTGCCAGCAGCCAAGATGGCAGCGGCTATGGCTACACCTTC.

The V call is TRBV4-1, the J call TRBJ2-7, with 13 bases matching TRBD2. Germline loops: CDR1 MGHRA, CDR2 YSYEKL. This CDR3 comprises 16 residues. Losses at the gene ends were 1 base for V and 2 bases for J; bases not matched to a gene: 2. The CDR3 region has the DNA TGCGCCAGCAGCCAAGGGGGACTAGCGGGAACCTACGAGCAGTACTTC. It encodes CASSQGGLAGTYEQYF.

The CDR3 protein is CASSFSPFRTRNSPLHF. CDR3 DNA sequence: TGTGCCAGCAGTTTTTCACCCTTTCGGACTCGGAATTCACCCCTCCACTTT. The V gene is TRBV27, the J gene TRBJ1-6; D remains unclear. V lost 3 bases and J 7 bases, leaving 19 bases between the germline ends. CDR1 is MNHEY, CDR2 SMNVEV, per germline (reference sequence). CDR3 length: 17 residues.

The genes are TRBV6-5 and TRBJ2-1; 10 bases align to TRBD2. J gave up 6 bases and V 5 bases, and 4 bases lay outside the gene matches. Germline CDR1 MNHEY, CDR2 SVGAGI. The CDR3 sequence is 14 residues long. As DNA, the CDR3 is TGTGCCAGCAGTCCTAGCGGGAGAGTCAATGAGCAGTTCTTC. Translation: CASSPSGRVNEQFF.

The genes are TRBV5-5 and TRBJ1-3; D gene ambiguous. Trimming shortened V by 4 bases and J by 8 bases, and 25 bases separated the two germline ends. CDR3 length equals 17 residues. CDR1 is SGHKS and CDR2 is YYEKEE in the germline V gene (reference sequence). The CDR3 sequence: CASSTLLTSIHEDTIYF. The CDR3, as DNA: TGTGCCAGCAGCACCCTTTTGACCTCGATACACGAGGACACCATATATTTT.